Below are 6 T cell receptor beta chains sequenced from a single sample in a study of technical replicates of blood from a few donors. The assay was immunoSEQ multiplex PCR, and TCRdb's table has in-frame clones only and misses some. Of tens of thousands of clones listed, around 95% were seen once; the top ten hold roughly 0.4%. Sample: T cells isolated from PBMCs. These receptor sequences come from a human donor in good health.

This chain's CDR3 is CASSQGQGSYGYTF. The CDR3 DNA follows: TGCGCCAGCAGCCAAGGGCAGGGAAGCTATGGCTACACCTTC. The gene calls are TRBV4-1 and TRBJ1-2; tentative D call: TRBD1 (5 bases). V was shortened by 1 base and J by 4 bases, with 10 bases between the two germline ends. Germline-derived CDR1 and CDR2 are MGHRA and YSYEKL. The CDR3 is 14 residues long.

The chain employs TRBV6-6 and TRBJ1-5; D gene uncertain. Trimming pared 0 bases from V and 5 bases from J, leaving 8 bases between. Germline V CDR1 and CDR2: MNHNY, SVGAGI (reference sequence). CDR3 length: 14 residues. CDR3 nucleotides: TGTGCCAGCAGTTACTCGCCGGAGGATCAGCCCCAGCATTTT. Amino acid sequence: CASSYSPEDQPQHF.

The chain couples TRBV7-9 to TRBJ2-1; 8 nucleotides agree with TRBD2. Per the germline V gene, CDR1 is SEHNR and CDR2 is FQNEAQ (reference sequence). V gave up 5 bases and J gave up 6 bases; unmatched junction bases: 6. The CDR3 is 14 residues long. For the CDR3, the DNA is TGTGCCAGCAGCCAGCGGGAGAGGGGCAATGAGCAGTTCTTC. Translated, it gives CASSQRERGNEQFF. The full variable domain, its missing parts supplied by reference TRBV7-9 and TRBJ2-1, is DTGVSQNPRHKITKRGQNVTFRCDPISEHNRLYWYRQTLGQGPEFLTYFQNEAQLEKSRLLSDRFSAERPKGSFSTLEIQRTEQGDSAMYLCASSQRERGNEQFFGPGTRLTVL.

The chain joins TRBV2 to TRBJ2-1, with D uncertain. This CDR3 comprises 15 residues. V lost 3 bases and J lost 3, with 12 bases in between. Germline CDR1 and CDR2: SNHLY and FYNNEI. CDR3 amino acids: CASSESRSDYNEQFF. The DNA for the CDR3 is TGTGCCAGCAGTGAGTCTAGATCTGACTACAATGAGCAGTTCTTC.

The chain joins TRBV28 to TRBJ2-7; 14 bases match TRBD2. The J segment lost 7 bases and the V segment lost 3 bases, leaving 11 bases of the junction unmatched. The CDR3 is 17 amino acids. CDR1 and CDR2 (germline): MDHEN, SYDVKM. CDR3 in amino acids: CASSLGLAGVRVYEQYF. The CDR3 DNA follows: TGTGCCAGCAGTTTGGGACTAGCGGGAGTAAGGGTTTATGAGCAGTACTTC.

V and J are TRBV18 and TRBJ2-5; 8 bases are a match to TRBD2. The CDR3 is 14 residues long. With V trimmed by 0 bases and J by 5 bases, 2 bases remained unmatched. Germline V gene lookup returns CDR1 KGHSH and CDR2 LQKENI. For the CDR3, the DNA is TGTGCCAGCTCACCACCGGGACTAGGGGAGACCCAGTACTTC. Translation gives CASSPPGLGETQYF.